The 15 T cell receptor beta chains below were found in one sample sequenced in a study of T cells in Graves' hyperthyroidism and ophthalmopathy. TCR beta CDR3 regions were amplified from RNA transcripts. HTBI primers were employed in a first-round RT-PCR of the TCR CDR3. TCRdb processed the multiplex PCR reads anew with MiXCR; each CDR3 protein has one entry. The sample holds 300,000 to 450,000 distinct CDR3 sequences; about a sixth are singletons and the top ten take around a quarter. The sequenced material came from blood. The receptors originated from a woman aged 18-35 years with Graves' hyperthyroidism that later progressed to Graves' ophthalmopathy.

This clonotype appeared many times. This sequence joins TRBV7-3 and TRBJ1-4, with D possibly TRBD1 on 5 matching bases. The V end lost 1 base, the J end lost 5 bases, and 14 bases lay between the germline ends. Germline values: CDR1 SGHTA, CDR2 FQGTGA. The CDR3 runs to 16 residues. CDR3 sequence reads: CASSLKGPGRNEKLFF. DNA for the CDR3: TGTGCCAGCAGCTTAAAAGGCCCGGGACGGAATGAAAAACTGTTTTTT.

This clonotype was counted ten times or more. The V and J genes are TRBV18 and TRBJ1-4; 8 bases are a match to TRBD1. V dropped 3 bases and J dropped 7; count of bases not matched to a gene: 4. The V gene's germline CDR1 is KGHSH and CDR2 LQKENI. The length of the CDR3 is 14 residues. The CDR3 DNA reads TGTGCCAGCTCACCCGACAGGGGTGGTGAAAAACTGTTTTTT. Protein: CASSPDRGGEKLFF.

This clonotype was found many times. This rearrangement joins TRBV6-1 to TRBJ2-1, with TRBD2 matching 8 bases. The germline V gene has CDR1 MNHNS and CDR2 SASEGT. Trimming cost V 5 bases and J 2 bases; bases outside gene matches: 5. CDR3 length: 15 residues. The CDR3: CASSPGLETYNEQFF. CDR3 nucleotide sequence: TGTGCCAGCAGTCCGGGACTAGAGACCTACAATGAGCAGTTCTTC.

The sample holds many counts of this clonotype. This chain joins TRBV28 and TRBJ2-3; no reliable D call. CDR1 is MDHEN, CDR2 SYDVKM, per germline. This CDR3 is 12 amino acids long. V shed 9 bases and J shed 0 bases, with 7 bases lying between them. CDR3 region: CASDSSTDTQYF. CDR3 nucleotides: TGTGCCAGTGATTCCAGCACAGATACGCAGTATTTT.

A few counts support this clonotype. V gene TRBV6-5 combines with J gene TRBJ1-2; TRBD1 agrees at 9 bases. J gave up 4 bases and V 0 bases, and 6 bases lay outside the gene matches. Per the germline V gene, CDR1 is MNHEY and CDR2 is SVGAGI. CDR3 length: 16 amino acids. Here the CDR3 DNA reads TGTGCCAGCAGTTACTCATCGGGACAGGGATTCTATGGCTACACCTTC. Protein product: CASSYSSGQGFYGYTF.

This clonotype was observed at least ten times. The chain links TRBV12-3 or TRBV12-4 to TRBJ1-5; D gene ambiguous. V lost 5 bases, J lost 6 bases, and 14 bases lay in between. This CDR3 spans 14 amino acids. In nucleotides, the CDR3 is TGTGCCAGCAGTAGTTCCCGGGGTGCTCAGCCCCAGCATTTT. Translating it yields CASSSSRGAQPQHF.

Many counts were recorded for this clonotype. The chain employs TRBV5-1 and TRBJ1-3; no clear D gene. The V end was cut by 0 bases, the J end by 3 bases, with 4 bases between. The CDR3 length is 13 residues. Germline CDR1 is SGHRS and CDR2 is YFSETQ. CDR3 amino acids: CASSLGGGNTIYF. DNA for the CDR3: TGCGCCAGCAGCTTGGGGGGTGGAAACACCATATATTTT.

This clonotype was seen a handful of times. V and J are TRBV5-5 and TRBJ2-5; 7 bases are shared with TRBD1. This CDR3 is built from 15 residues. Germline CDR1 is SGHKS and CDR2 is YYEKEE (reference sequence). Losses at the gene ends were 4 bases for V and 5 bases for J; bases not matched to a gene: 11. The CDR3 here is CASSVQGSLGETQYF. The CDR3, as DNA: TGTGCCAGCAGCGTACAGGGGTCCTTAGGGGAGACCCAGTACTTC.

In this sample, this clonotype turned up many times. J is TRBJ2-2 and V is TRBV12-3 or TRBV12-4; 7 positions agree with TRBD2. This CDR3 spans 17 amino acids. V lost 2 bases and J lost 4; bases outside the gene matches: 10. The CDR3 sequence is CASSLFPSGGSTGELFF. CDR3 DNA: TGTGCCAGCAGTTTATTTCCGTCGGGCGGGAGCACCGGGGAGCTGTTTTTT.

Note on this clonotype: A read error may explain this, as a much larger clone is one base away. The rearrangement links TRBV28 to TRBJ1-5; TRBD1 might be the D (5 bases). Trimming left V 7 bases short and J 2 bases short, with 18 bases between. CDR3 length: 16 residues. Germline CDR1 reads MDHEN; CDR2 reads SYDVKM. In DNA, the CDR3 is TGTGCCAGCACCATCCGCGGGGCGATCGGCAATCAGCCCCAGCATTTT. As protein: CASTIRGAIGNQPQHF.

This clonotype was found many times. The chain employs TRBV3-1 and TRBJ2-7; perhaps D is TRBD1 or TRBD2 (6 bases each). CDR3 size: 12 residues. Trimming removed 0 bases from V and 9 bases from J, with 9 bases in between. Looked up from germline, CDR1 is LGHDT and CDR2 is YNNKEL (reference sequence). The chain's CDR3 is CASSQEGGRQYF. The CDR3, as DNA: TGTGCCAGCAGCCAAGAGGGGGGCCGGCAGTACTTC.

This clonotype was counted between two and nine times. The chain combines TRBV20-1 with TRBJ1-1; D may be TRBD1 (6 bases). Trimming took off 6 bases at V and 4 bases at J, with 12 bases between the two ends. The CDR3 contains 12 residues. Germline V gene data show CDR1 as DFQATT and CDR2 as SNEGSKA (reference sequence). CDR3 sequence reads: CSAPDSGTEAFF. The CDR3 DNA reads as TGCAGTGCGCCGGACAGCGGCACTGAAGCTTTCTTT.

This clonotype was picked up many times. The CDR3 spells CASSSHRTNEKLFF. The CDR3 DNA reads as TGTGCCAGCAGTTCCCACCGGACTAATGAAAAACTGTTTTTT. The rearrangement uses TRBV12-3 or TRBV12-4 and TRBJ1-4; D is uncertain. The CDR3 runs 14 residues. Trimming left V 4 bases short and J 2 bases short, with 8 bases between.

This clonotype was observed once. The chain recombines TRBV12-3 or TRBV12-4 with TRBJ2-3, with a tentative D call TRBD2 (6 bases). Deletions cut 2 bases from V and 4 bases from J, with 13 bases between. The CDR3 consists of 15 residues. DNA for the CDR3: TGTGCCAGCAGTTTAAGGGGAGGTAGCGCAGATACGCAGTATTTT. Its translation is CASSLRGGSADTQYF.

J is TRBJ2-1 and V is TRBV14; D may be TRBD1 (5 bases). V was clipped by 0 bases and J by 9 bases, with 15 bases between them. This CDR3 is built from 15 residues. The germline V gene has CDR1 SGHDN and CDR2 FVKESK. CDR3 protein: CASSQDRIKGIEQFF. In DNA form, the CDR3 reads TGTGCCAGCAGCCAAGATCGCATAAAGGGGATTGAGCAGTTCTTC.